Sequencing of this T cell receptor (beta chain) was carried out in a study of cytomegalovirus exposure and HLA in healthy donors. PCR amplification relied on 60 Vbeta primers (plus 13 Jbeta primers). Assay used: immunoSEQ multiplex PCR; TCRdb lists only in-frame clones, some missing. Here the sample spans about 160,000 clones, roughly 80% being singletons. The V end lost 4 bases, the J end lost 5 bases, and 17 bases lay between the germline ends. In germline, CDR1 is SGHVS, CDR2 FQNEAQ. The CDR3 loop spans 15 amino acids. The sequence was obtained from a male donor in good health and CMV-seropositive. The chain is built from TRBV7-8 and TRBJ1-1, with D possibly being TRBD1 (5 bases). Sequencing was performed on PBMCs. CDR3 DNA sequence: TGTGCCAGCAGCTCTTTGCAGGGAAGGGGAACTGAAGCTTTCTTT. Its translation is CASSSLQGRGTEAFF.